Listed below are T cell receptor beta chains from one sample, sequenced in a study of T-cell reconstitution after alpha-beta-depleted transplantation in children. MiXCR, run by TCRdb on the PCR reads, gives a single entry per CDR3 protein. The table records a few hundred thousand distinct CDR3 sequences, roughly 25% of them present only once. The source was PBMCs, mostly from graft donor cells, collected 180 days after TCRalphabeta/CD19-depleted stem cell transplant. The receptors originated from a male patient between 10 and 17 years old who had a stem cell transplant for acute lymphoblastic leukemia, so the T cells may come from the graft donor. The CDR3 runs from the conserved cysteine through the conserved F or W. A D gene is named only where the DNA matches it firmly. Clone size, where shown, is once, few, many, or a class for clones that have expanded.

.,TRBV12-3/TRBV12-4,TRBJ1-5,TRBD1,CASSVGTVHQPQHF,TGTGCCAGCAGTGTAGGGACAGTACATCAGCCCCAGCATTTT
few,TRBV9,TRBJ1-6,TRBD1,CASSVEAGGINSPLHF,TGTGCCAGCAGCGTAGAAGCAGGGGGCATAAATTCACCCCTCCACTTT
.,TRBV9,TRBJ2-3,.,CASSLWIGGVTDTQYF,TGTGCCAGCAGTCTTTGGATTGGAGGGGTCACAGATACGCAGTATTTT
.,TRBV7-3,TRBJ2-1,TRBD2,CASSLTLAGPANEQFF,TGTGCCAGCAGCTTAACGCTAGCGGGTCCAGCCAATGAGCAGTTCTTC
few,TRBV7-3,TRBJ2-5,.,CASSLQYGETQYF,TGTGCCAGCAGCTTACAATATGGAGAGACCCAGTACTTC
.,TRBV5-1,TRBJ2-5,.,CASSLVVSAVRKDTQYF,TGCGCCAGCAGCTTGGTGGTTTCGGCGGTTAGGAAAGATACCCAGTACTTC
few,TRBV29-1,TRBJ2-4,.,CSVGQQSKNIQYF,TGCAGCGTTGGTCAGCAATCCAAAAACATTCAGTACTTC
few,TRBV20-1,TRBJ2-1,.,CSANSYNEQFF,TGCAGTGCTAATTCCTACAATGAGCAGTTCTTC
many,TRBV5-1,TRBJ2-7,.,CASSLDGTSYEQYF,TGCGCCAGCAGCTTGGACGGGACCTCCTACGAGCAGTACTTC
.,TRBV29-1,TRBJ2-3,.,CSVAGLATDTQYF,TGCAGCGTTGCAGGTTTAGCCACAGATACGCAGTATTTT
.,TRBV12-3/TRBV12-4,TRBJ2-3,.,CASSLGRSGDTDTQYF,TGTGCCAGCAGTTTAGGGCGGTCCGGCGACACAGATACGCAGTATTTT
few,TRBV10-3,TRBJ2-3,TRBD2,CAISELAGADTQYF,TGTGCCATCAGTGAACTAGCGGGAGCAGATACGCAGTATTTT
.,TRBV6-5,TRBJ2-7,TRBD2,CASSYSRSGTSLGQYF,TGTGCCAGCAGTTACTCGAGAAGCGGGACCTCCCTTGGGCAGTACTTC
few,TRBV5-5,TRBJ1-1,.,CASSLDIGLEAFF,TGTGCCAGCAGCTTGGATATCGGCCTTGAAGCTTTCTTT
.,TRBV9,TRBJ2-7,.,CASSVEDAAYEQYF,TGTGCCAGCAGCGTAGAAGACGCGGCCTACGAGCAGTACTTC
.,TRBV6-1,TRBJ1-2,.,CASSEDSYGYTF,TGTGCCAGCAGTGAGGATAGTTATGGCTACACCTTC
.,TRBV5-1,TRBJ2-2,TRBD1,CASSLGVRGRMYTGELFF,TGCGCCAGCAGCTTGGGAGTCAGGGGGCGTATGTACACCGGGGAGCTGTTTTTT
many,TRBV15,TRBJ1-6,.,CATSRDAKGFRNSPLHF,TGTGCCACCAGCAGAGATGCTAAAGGATTTCGTAATTCACCCCTCCACTTT
.,TRBV6-4,TRBJ2-1,TRBD2,CASSDEDLWAGDGGNEQFF,TGTGCCAGCAGTGACGAGGATTTATGGGCGGGAGATGGGGGCAATGAGCAGTTCTTC
.,TRBV9,TRBJ2-2,TRBD2,CASSAGTSTGELFF,TGTGCCAGCAGCGCAGGGACTAGCACCGGGGAGCTGTTTTTT
.,TRBV27,TRBJ2-7,.,CASSLSSGGTAVYEQYF,TGTGCCAGCAGTTTATCTTCCGGAGGGACAGCGGTCTACGAGCAGTACTTC
.,TRBV5-1,TRBJ2-5,TRBD1,CASSLPLRDRQETQYF,TGCGCCAGCAGCTTGCCTCTCCGGGACAGGCAAGAGACCCAGTACTTC
many,TRBV11-2,TRBJ2-7,.,CASSRSRGSYEQYF,TGTGCCAGCAGCCGTAGTAGGGGCAGCTACGAGCAGTACTTC
.,TRBV20-1,TRBJ2-7,.,CSARTTNFRDEQYF,TGCAGTGCTAGAACGACCAACTTTAGGGACGAGCAGTACTTC
.,TRBV6-5,TRBJ2-2,.,CASSYLGAGIGELFF,TGTGCCAGCAGTTACCTGGGGGCAGGGATCGGGGAGCTGTTTTTT
few,TRBV5-1,TRBJ1-1,.,CASSFRDSSLMNTEAFF,TGCGCCAGCAGCTTCCGGGACTCCTCCCTCATGAACACTGAAGCTTTCTTT
few,TRBV20-1,TRBJ2-5,.,CSARTGRGETQYF,TGCAGTGCTAGGACAGGCCGCGGGGAGACCCAGTACTTC
once,TRBV11-2,TRBJ1-4,.,CASSLDYRATNEKLFF,TGTGCCAGCAGCTTAGATTACAGGGCGACTAATGAAAAACTGTTTTTT
.,TRBV5-6,TRBJ1-3,.,CASSPGPYSGNTIYF,TGTGCCAGCAGCCCCGGACCTTACTCTGGAAACACCATATATTTT
.,TRBV7-8,TRBJ2-7,TRBD1,CASSLVSTGIEQYF,TGTGCCAGCAGCTTAGTCTCGACAGGGATTGAGCAGTACTTC
.,TRBV7-2,TRBJ1-1,TRBD1,CASSLGGGRRTEAFF,TGTGCCAGCAGCTTAGGAGGGGGCAGAAGGACTGAAGCTTTCTTT
.,TRBV10-2,TRBJ2-3,TRBD2,CASSEGTSGGTDTQYF,TGCGCCAGCAGTGAAGGGACTAGCGGGGGAACAGATACGCAGTATTTT
.,TRBV20-1,TRBJ2-1,TRBD2,CSARWGEGSYNEQFF,TGCAGTGCTAGGTGGGGGGAGGGGTCCTACAATGAGCAGTTCTTC
few,TRBV29-1,TRBJ2-3,.,CSAKRADTQYF,TGCAGCGCAAAGCGGGCAGATACGCAGTATTTT
.,TRBV20-1,TRBJ2-3,.,CSARDPWGVTDTQYF,TGCAGTGCTAGAGATCCCTGGGGGGTCACAGATACGCAGTATTTT
.,TRBV21-1,TRBJ2-2,.,CAGGTSVSNTGELFF,TGTGCCGGGGGGACTTCGGTATCGAACACCGGGGAGCTGTTTTTT
few,TRBV5-1,TRBJ2-6,.,CASSWASGANVLTF,TGCGCCAGCAGCTGGGCCTCTGGGGCCAACGTCCTGACTTTC
few,TRBV6-1,TRBJ1-6,TRBD1,CASSRSGQVYSPLHF,TGTGCCAGCAGTAGATCAGGACAGGTGTATTCACCCCTCCACTTT
few,TRBV5-6,TRBJ1-2,TRBD1,CASSSGQAYGYTF,TGTGCCAGCAGCTCTGGACAGGCCTATGGCTACACCTTC